The 8 T cell receptor beta chains presented below share a single source sample, sequenced in a study of identical twins. TCRdb ran MiXCR on the 5' RACE reads and lists one entry per CDR3 protein. Of some 690,000 distinct CDR3 sequences listed, 21% are singletons. This sample was also put to use in a study of T cells expressing NK-cell markers.

What was sequenced was PBMCs. Receptor source: a woman younger than 30 in good health.

This chain links TRBV9 with TRBJ2-1, with a weak D call TRBD2 (6 bases). V was cut by 3 bases and J by 4 bases, with 14 bases left in between. CDR3 size: 15 residues. Germline V gives CDR1 SGDLS, CDR2 YYNGEE. This chain's CDR3 is CASSAGTRAYNEQFF. Written as DNA, the CDR3 is TGTGCCAGCAGCGCGGGGACTCGCGCATACAATGAGCAGTTCTTC. Full variable domain (rest looked up from reference TRBV9 and TRBJ2-1): DSGVTQTPKHLITATGQRVTLRCSPRSGDLSVYWYQQSLDQGLQFLIQYYNGEERAKGNILERFSAQQFPDLHSELNLSSLELGDSALYFCASSAGTRAYNEQFFGPGTRLTVL.

The genes are TRBV6-1 and TRBJ2-3; D remains unclear. The V gene lost 6 bases and the J gene lost 2 bases, with 12 bases spanning the gap. CDR1 and CDR2 from the germline V gene are MNHNS and SASEGT. This CDR3 is built from 14 residues. CDR3 loop: CASRKRPNTDTQYF. The CDR3 DNA reads as TGTGCCAGCAGGAAGCGACCCAACACAGATACGCAGTATTTT.

The chain employs TRBV5-1 and TRBJ2-2; D gene uncertain. The V and J ends lost 2 bases and 1 base respectively, with 9 bases between them. Germline V gene lookup returns CDR1 SGHRS and CDR2 YFSETQ. The CDR3 spans 15 residues. CDR3 in amino acids: CASSLYSMNTGELFF. CDR3 DNA: TGCGCCAGCAGCTTATATAGTATGAACACCGGGGAGCTGTTTTTT.

This clonotype was detected a few times. This chain connects TRBV7-9 to TRBJ2-5; no clear D. In germline, CDR1 is SEHNR, CDR2 FQNEAQ (reference sequence). V was clipped by 1 base and J by 5 bases, with 17 bases between them. The CDR3 has 16 residues. CDR3 in amino acids: CASSLVTVWRMETQYF. In DNA, the CDR3 is TGTGCCAGCAGCTTAGTAACCGTCTGGCGTATGGAGACCCAGTACTTC.

Ten or more counts support this clonotype. This rearrangement joins TRBV7-2 to TRBJ1-2, with TRBD1 matching 10 bases. This CDR3 has 15 amino acids. After removal of 5 bases from V and 8 bases from J, the junction contained 11 bases not matched to a gene. In germline, CDR1 is SGHTA, CDR2 FQGNSA. CDR3 sequence: CASSPGTGAVRGYTF. The CDR3, as DNA: TGTGCCAGCAGCCCCGGGACAGGGGCGGTCAGGGGCTACACCTTC.

This clonotype was found a few times. The chain is built from TRBV20-1 and TRBJ2-7; 9 bases agree with TRBD2. Germline values: CDR1 DFQATT, CDR2 SNEGSKA (reference sequence). The CDR3 has 16 residues. Trimming at V came to 6 bases and at J to 3 bases, leaving 15 bases not matched to a gene. The CDR3 is CSASRLASGILYEQYF. CDR3 in DNA: TGCAGTGCATCCCGGTTGGCTAGCGGGATCCTCTACGAGCAGTACTTC.

There are a few counts of this clonotype. The V and J genes are TRBV20-1 and TRBJ2-7, with 12 bases that match TRBD2. J was trimmed by 6 bases and V by 6 bases; bases with no gene match: 6. Germline V gives CDR1 DFQATT, CDR2 SNEGSKA (reference sequence). The CDR3 spans 13 residues. CDR3 region: CSAGLAGGGEQYF. The CDR3 coding sequence is TGCAGTGCGGGTCTAGCGGGAGGGGGCGAGCAGTACTTC.

The chain links TRBV4-2 to TRBJ2-1; 9 nucleotides align to TRBD2. Germline V lookup: CDR1 LGHNA, CDR2 YNFKEQ. CDR3 length equals 13 residues. V shed 10 bases and J 9 bases; nucleotides not matched to a gene: 10. The CDR3 nucleotides are TGTGCCATGAGCCGGGGGACTAGCTCTGAGCAGTTCTTC. The encoded protein is CAMSRGTSSEQFF.